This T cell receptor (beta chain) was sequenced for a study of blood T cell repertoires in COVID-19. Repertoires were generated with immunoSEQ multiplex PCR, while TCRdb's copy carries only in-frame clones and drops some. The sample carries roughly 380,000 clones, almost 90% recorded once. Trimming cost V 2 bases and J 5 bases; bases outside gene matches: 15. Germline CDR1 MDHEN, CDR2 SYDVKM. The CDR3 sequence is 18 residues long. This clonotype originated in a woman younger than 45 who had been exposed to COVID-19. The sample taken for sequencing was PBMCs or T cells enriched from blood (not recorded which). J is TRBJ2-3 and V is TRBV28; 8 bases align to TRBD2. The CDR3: CASSLSSGVGLGEDTQYF. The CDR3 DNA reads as TGTGCCAGCAGTTTAAGTTCTGGCGTGGGACTAGGTGAAGATACGCAGTATTTT.